A selection of T cell receptor beta chains follows, all from one sample in a study of CD8+ T cells in alopecia areata. The repertoire was sequenced with immunoSEQ multiplex PCR; TCRdb's copy has only in-frame clones and lacks some. The sample lists 200,000 to 250,000 clones, over 60% occurring once. The starting material was CD4+ T cells sorted from blood, obtained at week 4, from a patient treated with tofacitinib. The receptor set was obtained from a human donor with alopecia areata. Each CDR3 is given with its conserved first and last residue. Each record gives: D gene, V gene, J gene, clone size, CDR3 protein, CDR3 DNA. The D gene is left open where the match is weak. Clone sizes are given selectively: once, few, many, or a class where the clone is expanded.

d_call: NA
v_call: TRBV25-1
j_call: TRBJ2-1
clone_size: few
cdr3_aa: CASSPTRPYITQFF
cdr3_nt: TGTGCCAGCAGTCCGACAAGGCCCTACATTACGCAGTTCTTC

d_call: TRBD1
v_call: TRBV6-5
j_call: TRBJ2-7
clone_size: NA
cdr3_aa: CASSYSGQGTYEQYF
cdr3_nt: TGTGCCAGCAGTTACTCGGGACAGGGGACCTACGAGCAGTACTTC

d_call: NA
v_call: TRBV5-1
j_call: TRBJ1-2
clone_size: NA
cdr3_aa: CASSPQGIPGTNYGYTF
cdr3_nt: TGCGCCAGCAGCCCGCAGGGTATTCCCGGTACTAACTATGGCTACACCTTC

d_call: NA
v_call: TRBV23-1
j_call: TRBJ1-1
clone_size: few
cdr3_aa: CASTPTGDTEAFF
cdr3_nt: TGCGCCAGCACCCCGACAGGAGACACTGAAGCTTTCTTT

d_call: NA
v_call: TRBV29-1
j_call: TRBJ2-7
clone_size: NA
cdr3_aa: CSVAGVTYEQYF
cdr3_nt: TGCAGCGTCGCAGGGGTTACCTACGAGCAGTACTTC

d_call: NA
v_call: TRBV18
j_call: TRBJ1-5
clone_size: NA
cdr3_aa: CASSPEGGKPQHF
cdr3_nt: TGTGCCAGCTCACCAGAGGGGGGGAAGCCCCAGCATTTT

d_call: NA
v_call: TRBV2
j_call: TRBJ2-7
clone_size: once
cdr3_aa: CASSELYEQYF
cdr3_nt: TGTGCCAGCAGTGAACTCTACGAGCAGTACTTC

d_call: NA
v_call: TRBV11-3
j_call: TRBJ1-5
clone_size: NA
cdr3_aa: CASSLDRGAGPPSNQPQHF
cdr3_nt: TGTGCCAGCAGCTTAGATCGTGGGGCAGGGCCCCCCAGCAATCAGCCCCAGCATTTT

d_call: TRBD2
v_call: TRBV18
j_call: TRBJ2-7
clone_size: NA
cdr3_aa: CASSPGQGGTYEQYF
cdr3_nt: TGTGCCAGCTCACCAGGGCAGGGAGGGACCTACGAGCAGTACTTC

d_call: TRBD1
v_call: TRBV4-3
j_call: TRBJ2-5
clone_size: NA
cdr3_aa: CASSQDYRGGETQYF
cdr3_nt: TGCGCCAGCAGCCAGGATTACAGGGGCGGAGAGACCCAGTACTTC

d_call: NA
v_call: TRBV5-1
j_call: TRBJ1-3
clone_size: few
cdr3_aa: CASSLLGNTIYF
cdr3_nt: TGCGCCAGCAGCCTCCTGGGTAACACCATATATTTT

d_call: NA
v_call: TRBV15
j_call: TRBJ1-5
clone_size: NA
cdr3_aa: CATSREGGLQPQHF
cdr3_nt: TGTGCCACCAGCAGAGAAGGGGGGCTGCAGCCCCAGCATTTT

d_call: NA
v_call: TRBV2
j_call: TRBJ2-3
clone_size: NA
cdr3_aa: CASSEVASTSTDTQYF
cdr3_nt: TGTGCCAGCAGTGAAGTAGCGTCGACTAGCACAGATACGCAGTATTTT

d_call: TRBD2
v_call: TRBV9
j_call: TRBJ2-5
clone_size: NA
cdr3_aa: CASSEGLAGGQETQYF
cdr3_nt: TGTGCCAGCAGCGAGGGACTAGCGGGGGGCCAAGAGACCCAGTACTTC

d_call: TRBD1
v_call: TRBV27
j_call: TRBJ1-2
clone_size: NA
cdr3_aa: CASYSGTGARGYTF
cdr3_nt: TGTGCCAGCTACTCAGGGACAGGGGCACGTGGCTACACCTTC

d_call: NA
v_call: TRBV4-3
j_call: TRBJ1-6
clone_size: NA
cdr3_aa: CASSQVGMGNSPLHF
cdr3_nt: TGCGCCAGCAGCCAAGTCGGAATGGGGAATTCACCCCTCCACTTT

d_call: NA
v_call: TRBV13
j_call: TRBJ2-4
clone_size: few
cdr3_aa: CASSRPGPLGKNIQYF
cdr3_nt: TGTGCCAGCAGTAGGCCGGGACCCCTAGGCAAAAACATTCAGTACTTC

d_call: NA
v_call: TRBV19
j_call: TRBJ2-2
clone_size: NA
cdr3_aa: CASRTGPNTGELFF
cdr3_nt: TGTGCCAGTAGGACGGGTCCGAACACCGGGGAGCTGTTTTTT

d_call: NA
v_call: TRBV19
j_call: TRBJ2-4
clone_size: few
cdr3_aa: CASSPFGAGNIQYF
cdr3_nt: TGTGCCAGTAGTCCGTTCGGGGCGGGAAACATTCAGTACTTC

d_call: NA
v_call: TRBV10-3
j_call: TRBJ1-2
clone_size: NA
cdr3_aa: CAISESITQGYSGYTF
cdr3_nt: TGTGCCATCAGTGAGTCGATTACCCAGGGGTATTCTGGCTACACCTTC

d_call: NA
v_call: TRBV30
j_call: TRBJ1-2
clone_size: NA
cdr3_aa: CAWTLTLQGGGGYTF
cdr3_nt: TGTGCCTGGACCCTCACTCTTCAGGGCGGTGGGGGCTACACCTTC

d_call: NA
v_call: TRBV11-2
j_call: TRBJ2-7
clone_size: few
cdr3_aa: CASSPEIGDEQYF
cdr3_nt: TGTGCCAGCAGCCCGGAAATCGGGGACGAGCAGTACTTC

d_call: NA
v_call: TRBV29-1
j_call: TRBJ1-2
clone_size: few
cdr3_aa: CSVVEKALNYGYTF
cdr3_nt: TGCAGCGTAGTTGAAAAGGCGCTAAACTATGGCTACACCTTC

d_call: TRBD1
v_call: TRBV19
j_call: TRBJ2-4
clone_size: NA
cdr3_aa: CASSIDRQGIQYF
cdr3_nt: TGTGCCAGTAGTATAGACAGACAGGGCATTCAGTACTTC

d_call: NA
v_call: TRBV5-4
j_call: TRBJ2-7
clone_size: NA
cdr3_aa: CASSLLGDAAYEQYF
cdr3_nt: TGTGCCAGCAGCTTGTTAGGGGACGCCGCCTACGAGCAGTACTTC

d_call: TRBD2
v_call: TRBV5-4
j_call: TRBJ2-7
clone_size: NA
cdr3_aa: CASSPRGGHLPLYF
cdr3_nt: TGTGCCAGCAGCCCACGGGGGGGACACCTCCCGCTGTACTTC

d_call: TRBD1
v_call: TRBV29-1
j_call: TRBJ1-5
clone_size: few
cdr3_aa: CSVAGQGKDQPQHF
cdr3_nt: TGCAGCGTAGCTGGACAGGGCAAGGATCAGCCCCAGCATTTT

d_call: NA
v_call: TRBV29-1
j_call: TRBJ2-3
clone_size: few
cdr3_aa: CSVEGARYTQYF
cdr3_nt: TGCAGCGTTGAAGGGGCGCGATATACGCAGTATTTT

d_call: NA
v_call: TRBV29-1
j_call: TRBJ2-5
clone_size: once
cdr3_aa: CSGTRRETQYF
cdr3_nt: TGCAGCGGCACTCGAAGAGAGACCCAGTACTTC

d_call: NA
v_call: TRBV9
j_call: TRBJ2-5
clone_size: NA
cdr3_aa: CASSVGLAETQYF
cdr3_nt: TGTGCCAGCAGCGTAGGGCTAGCAGAGACCCAGTACTTC

d_call: NA
v_call: TRBV7-2
j_call: TRBJ1-1
clone_size: NA
cdr3_aa: CASSNREGVNTEAFF
cdr3_nt: TGTGCCAGCAGCAACCGGGAAGGGGTGAACACTGAAGCTTTCTTT

d_call: TRBD2
v_call: TRBV4-2
j_call: TRBJ2-5
clone_size: NA
cdr3_aa: CASKTSGGAEETQYF
cdr3_nt: TGTGCCAGCAAGACTAGCGGGGGGGCGGAAGAGACCCAGTACTTC

d_call: NA
v_call: TRBV5-1
j_call: TRBJ2-3
clone_size: NA
cdr3_aa: CASSQLIRADTQYF
cdr3_nt: TGCGCCAGCAGCCAGTTAATCCGGGCAGATACGCAGTATTTT

d_call: NA
v_call: TRBV27
j_call: TRBJ2-3
clone_size: NA
cdr3_aa: CASSREQGTDTQYF
cdr3_nt: TGTGCCAGCAGTAGGGAACAAGGGACAGATACGCAGTATTTT

d_call: TRBD2
v_call: TRBV7-9
j_call: TRBJ2-7
clone_size: NA
cdr3_aa: CASSSTTSGSYEQYF
cdr3_nt: TGTGCCAGCAGCTCCACGACTAGCGGCTCCTACGAGCAGTACTTC

d_call: NA
v_call: TRBV5-1
j_call: TRBJ2-1
clone_size: few
cdr3_aa: CASSYSPGSSYNEQFF
cdr3_nt: TGCGCCAGCAGCTACTCACCGGGGAGCTCCTACAATGAGCAGTTCTTC

d_call: NA
v_call: TRBV2
j_call: TRBJ2-2
clone_size: NA
cdr3_aa: CASNSQSWNTGELFF
cdr3_nt: TGTGCCAGCAATTCACAGAGTTGGAACACCGGGGAGCTGTTTTTT

d_call: NA
v_call: TRBV7-2
j_call: TRBJ2-6
clone_size: NA
cdr3_aa: CASSLGGTGANVLTF
cdr3_nt: TGTGCCAGCAGCTTAGGGGGGACCGGGGCCAACGTCCTGACTTTC

d_call: TRBD1
v_call: TRBV19
j_call: TRBJ1-1
clone_size: NA
cdr3_aa: CASTDRVNTEAFF
cdr3_nt: TGTGCCAGTACCGACAGGGTGAACACTGAAGCTTTCTTT

d_call: TRBD1
v_call: TRBV7-9
j_call: TRBJ1-1
clone_size: few
cdr3_aa: CASSPGTENTEAFF
cdr3_nt: TGTGCCAGCAGCCCTGGGACAGAGAACACTGAAGCTTTCTTT

d_call: NA
v_call: TRBV2
j_call: TRBJ2-7
clone_size: once
cdr3_aa: CASSSPGPGYEQYF
cdr3_nt: TGTGCCAGCAGTTCCCCGGGACCCGGCTACGAGCAGTACTTC

d_call: TRBD2
v_call: TRBV4-2
j_call: TRBJ2-1
clone_size: once
cdr3_aa: CASSQELRGAYNEQFF
cdr3_nt: TGTGCCAGCAGCCAAGAATTGCGGGGGGCATACAATGAGCAGTTCTTC

d_call: NA
v_call: TRBV18
j_call: TRBJ2-5
clone_size: once
cdr3_aa: CASSPQAYQETQYF
cdr3_nt: TGTGCCAGCTCTCCCCAGGCCTACCAAGAGACCCAGTACTTC

d_call: NA
v_call: TRBV2
j_call: TRBJ2-2
clone_size: NA
cdr3_aa: CASIGASRAGELFF
cdr3_nt: TGTGCCAGCATCGGGGCAAGCAGGGCCGGGGAGCTGTTTTTT